This is a list of T cell receptor beta chains from one sample in a study of CD8 T cells in Susac syndrome. TCRdb called the immunoSEQ multiplex PCR reads again in MiXCR, with one record for every CDR3 protein. The table includes 150,000 to 200,000 distinct CDR3 sequences, 91% detected once. What was sequenced was CD4+ T cells from PBMCs. The receptors here all came from a human donor with Susac syndrome. The CDR3 runs from the conserved cysteine through the conserved F or W. D genes are given only for firm matches. Size tells how often a clone was seen (once, few, many) or the class of an expanded clone, and some rows leave it out.

d_call	j_call	clone_size	cdr3_length	v_call	cdr3_nt	cdr3_aa
.	TRBJ2-1	.	15	TRBV7-9	TGTGCCAGCAGCTTAGATTTCTTTGGGACCTTGGACGGGTTCTTC	CASSLDFFGTLDGFF
.	TRBJ2-7	.	14	TRBV6-5	TGTGCCAGCAGTCCCACTCCCCAGGGCTACGAGCAGTACTTC	CASSPTPQGYEQYF
.	TRBJ1-6	.	16	TRBV4-1	TGCGCCAGCAGCCAAGATTGGAGGGCCTATAATTCACCCCTCCACTTT	CASSQDWRAYNSPLHF
.	TRBJ2-1	once	15	TRBV7-6	TGTGCCAGCAGCTCCACCCTGTTTAATACAAATGAGCAGTTCTTC	CASSSTLFNTNEQFF
TRBD1	TRBJ2-5	.	13	TRBV4-1	TGCGCCAGCAGCCAAGGCGCAGGGGGCACCCAGTACTTC	CASSQGAGGTQYF
.	TRBJ1-2	once	12	TRBV5-1	TGCGCCAGCAGCGTGGACAGCTATGGCTACACCTTC	CASSVDSYGYTF
TRBD1	TRBJ1-4	.	16	TRBV5-1	TGCGCCAGCAGCTCAGGGGATACAGGGGCGTGGGAAAAACTGTTTTTT	CASSSGDTGAWEKLFF
TRBD1	TRBJ2-1	.	15	TRBV6-5	TGTGCCAGCAACGCTCCGGGACAGGGGAGAAATGAGCAGTTCTTC	CASNAPGQGRNEQFF
.	TRBJ1-2	.	15	TRBV5-1	TGCGCCAGCAGCTTGGCCGGGGGCTCCAACTATGGCTACACCTTC	CASSLAGGSNYGYTF
.	TRBJ2-5	.	15	TRBV20-1	TGCAGTGCCCAACCGACAGGTGGGGGGCAAGAGACCCAGTACTTC	CSAQPTGGGQETQYF
.	TRBJ1-1	few	15	TRBV4-2	TGTGCCAGCAGCCCGGGGAGGGGGATAAACACTGAAGCTTTCTTT	CASSPGRGINTEAFF
.	TRBJ2-7	.	15	TRBV27	TGTGCCAGCAGTTTATCGTGGAAAGGGTCCTACGAGCAGTACTTC	CASSLSWKGSYEQYF
TRBD1	TRBJ1-1	.	18	TRBV6-5	TGTGCCAGCATGTTAGACGGACAGGGGATGGCCATGAACACTGAAGCTTTCTTT	CASMLDGQGMAMNTEAFF
.	TRBJ2-5	.	12	TRBV12-3/TRBV12-4	TGTGCCAGCAGCACCTCTAGAGAGACCCAGTACTTC	CASSTSRETQYF
TRBD2	TRBJ2-5	.	14	TRBV20-1	TGCAGTGCTAGAGTTCCTAGCGGGGGCCCGGCCCAGTACTTC	CSARVPSGGPAQYF
.	TRBJ2-5	.	14	TRBV19	TGTGCCAGTAGTATAAGCGGCATCCAAGAGACCCAGTACTTC	CASSISGIQETQYF
.	TRBJ2-3	.	13	TRBV18	TGTGCCAGCTCTCTGGGAGCGGGTGATACGCAGTATTTT	CASSLGAGDTQYF
.	TRBJ1-6	.	13	TRBV7-9	TGTGCCAGCAGCCTTACAGGGAATTCACCCCTCCACTTT	CASSLTGNSPLHF
TRBD2	TRBJ2-5	.	18	TRBV24-1	TGTGCCACCCTTACTATCAAACTTAGCGGGAGAGCCCAAGAGACCCAGTACTTC	CATLTIKLSGRAQETQYF
.	TRBJ1-5	once	15	TRBV25-1	TGTGCCAGCAGTGAATCTGGGGTTATAGATCAGCCCCAGCATTTT	CASSESGVIDQPQHF
TRBD2	TRBJ2-2	.	17	TRBV20-1	TGCAGTGCGAGGACTAGCGGGAGGGCGAAGGACACCGGGGAGCTGTTTTTT	CSARTSGRAKDTGELFF
TRBD1	TRBJ2-6	.	15	TRBV5-1	TGCGCCAGCAGCTCACAGGGGGCTGGGGCCAACGTCCTGACTTTC	CASSSQGAGANVLTF
.	TRBJ1-2	.	13	TRBV7-9	TGTGCCAGCAGCTTCGGGCAGGGAGGAGGCTACACCTTC	CASSFGQGGGYTF
.	TRBJ2-5	.	15	TRBV7-8	TGTGCCAGCAGCACCCGACAGGGAGGGAAAGAGACCCAGTACTTC	CASSTRQGGKETQYF
TRBD2	TRBJ2-1	.	17	TRBV5-1	TGCGCCAGCAGCTTGGCCCAGGGGCTAGCGGGCGGGAATGAGCAGTTCTTC	CASSLAQGLAGGNEQFF
TRBD1	TRBJ2-1	.	15	TRBV12-3/TRBV12-4	TGTGCCAGCAGTTTAGATGGGACAGATTTTAACGAGCAGTTCTTC	CASSLDGTDFNEQFF
TRBD2	TRBJ2-1	.	16	TRBV19	TGTGCCAGTAGTATAAGTAGCGGGGGGGTTCAGAATGAGCAGTTCTTC	CASSISSGGVQNEQFF
TRBD1	TRBJ1-6	.	16	TRBV5-4	TGTGCCAGCACCAGACAGGGGGGTCCTTTTAATTCACCCCTCCACTTT	CASTRQGGPFNSPLHF
TRBD2	TRBJ2-3	.	17	TRBV4-2	TGTGCCAGCAGCCCTATCGGGAGGGAGCAGGCGACAGATACGCAGTATTTT	CASSPIGREQATDTQYF
TRBD1	TRBJ2-1	.	15	TRBV12-3/TRBV12-4	TGTGCCAGCAGGAAGGACAGGGGCCCTTACAATGAGCAGTTCTTC	CASRKDRGPYNEQFF
TRBD1	TRBJ1-2	.	13	TRBV5-1	TGCGCCAGCAGCGACAGGGATAACTATGGCTACACCTTC	CASSDRDNYGYTF
.	TRBJ2-7	.	12	TRBV3-1	TGTGCCAGCAGCCGAAGTCGGTACGAGCAGTACTTC	CASSRSRYEQYF